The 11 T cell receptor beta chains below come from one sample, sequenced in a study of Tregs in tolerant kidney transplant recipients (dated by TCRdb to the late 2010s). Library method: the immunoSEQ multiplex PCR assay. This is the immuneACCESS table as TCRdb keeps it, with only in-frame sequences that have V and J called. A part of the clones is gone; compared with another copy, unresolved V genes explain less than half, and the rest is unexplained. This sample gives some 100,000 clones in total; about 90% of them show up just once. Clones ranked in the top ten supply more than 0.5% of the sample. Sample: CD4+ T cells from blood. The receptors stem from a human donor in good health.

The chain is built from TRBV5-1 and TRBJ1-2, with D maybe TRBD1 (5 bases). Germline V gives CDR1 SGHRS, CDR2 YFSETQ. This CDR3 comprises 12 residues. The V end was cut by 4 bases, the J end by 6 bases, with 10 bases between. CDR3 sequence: CASSPRDDGYTF. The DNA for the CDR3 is TGCGCCAGCAGCCCCCGGGACGATGGCTACACCTTC.

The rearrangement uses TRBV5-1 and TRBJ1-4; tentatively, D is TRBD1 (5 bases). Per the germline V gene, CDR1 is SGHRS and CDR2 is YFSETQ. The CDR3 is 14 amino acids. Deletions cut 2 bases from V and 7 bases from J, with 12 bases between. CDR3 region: CASSFRQGGEKLFF. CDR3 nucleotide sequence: TGCGCCAGCAGCTTCAGGCAGGGTGGTGAAAAACTGTTTTTT.

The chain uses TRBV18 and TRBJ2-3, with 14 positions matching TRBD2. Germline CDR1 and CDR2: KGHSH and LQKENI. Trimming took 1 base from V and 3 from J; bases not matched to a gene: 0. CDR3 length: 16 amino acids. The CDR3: CASSPRLAGGTDTQYF. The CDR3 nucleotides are TGTGCCAGCTCACCACGACTAGCGGGAGGGACAGATACGCAGTATTTT.

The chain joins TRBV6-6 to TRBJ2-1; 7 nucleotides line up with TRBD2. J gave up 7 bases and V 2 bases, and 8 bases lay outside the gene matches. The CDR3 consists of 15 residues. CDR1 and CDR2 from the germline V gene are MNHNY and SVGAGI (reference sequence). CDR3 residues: CASSYGGERGNEQFF. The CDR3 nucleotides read TGTGCCAGCAGTTACGGGGGGGAGCGGGGAAATGAGCAGTTCTTC.

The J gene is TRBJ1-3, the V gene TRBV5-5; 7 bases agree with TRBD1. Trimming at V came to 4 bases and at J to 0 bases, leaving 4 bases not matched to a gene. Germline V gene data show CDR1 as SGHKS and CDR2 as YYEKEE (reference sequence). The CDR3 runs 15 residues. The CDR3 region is CASSAQGSSGNTIYF. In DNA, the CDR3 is TGTGCCAGCAGCGCACAGGGGAGCTCTGGAAACACCATATATTTT.

The CDR3 region has the DNA TGTGCCATCAGTGAGGGCGATCGTCTGAGGACAGGGATAAACTATGGCTACACCTTC. This sequence encodes CAISEGDRLRTGINYGYTF. This chain links TRBV10-3 with TRBJ1-2; 8 nucleotides line up with TRBD1. CDR1 and CDR2 (germline): ENHRY, SYGVKD. With V trimmed by 2 bases and J by 2 bases, 16 bases remained unmatched. CDR3 length: 19 residues.

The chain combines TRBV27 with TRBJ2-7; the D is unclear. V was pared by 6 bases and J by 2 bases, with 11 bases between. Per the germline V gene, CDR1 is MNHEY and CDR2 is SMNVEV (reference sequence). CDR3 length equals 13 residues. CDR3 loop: CASSNSRTYEQYF. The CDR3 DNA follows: TGTGCCAGCAGCAACTCACGTACCTACGAGCAGTACTTC.

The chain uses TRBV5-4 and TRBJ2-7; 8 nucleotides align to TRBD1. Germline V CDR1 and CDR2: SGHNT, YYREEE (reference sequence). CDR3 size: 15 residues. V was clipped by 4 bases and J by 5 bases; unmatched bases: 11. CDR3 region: CASSPLGQGWNEQYF. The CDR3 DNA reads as TGTGCCAGCAGCCCATTAGGACAGGGTTGGAACGAGCAGTACTTC.

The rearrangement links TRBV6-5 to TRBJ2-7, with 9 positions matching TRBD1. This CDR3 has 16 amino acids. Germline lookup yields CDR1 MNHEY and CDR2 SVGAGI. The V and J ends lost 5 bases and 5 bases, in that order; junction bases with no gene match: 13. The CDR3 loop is CASSHFQGQGKHEQYF. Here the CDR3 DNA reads TGTGCCAGCAGTCACTTCCAAGGACAGGGGAAACACGAGCAGTACTTC.

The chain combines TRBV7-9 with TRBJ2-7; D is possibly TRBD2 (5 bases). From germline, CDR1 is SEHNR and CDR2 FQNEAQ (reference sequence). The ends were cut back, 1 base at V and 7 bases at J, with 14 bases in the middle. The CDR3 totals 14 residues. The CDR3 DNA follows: TGTGCCAGCAGCTTAGTAGGGAGCCGTGATGAGCAGTACTTC. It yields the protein CASSLVGSRDEQYF.

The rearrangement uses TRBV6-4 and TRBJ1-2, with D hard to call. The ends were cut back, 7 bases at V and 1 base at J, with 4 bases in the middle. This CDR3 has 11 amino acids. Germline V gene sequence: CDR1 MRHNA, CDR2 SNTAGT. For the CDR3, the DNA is TGTGCCAGCACTAATAACTATGGCTACACCTTC. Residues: CASTNNYGYTF.